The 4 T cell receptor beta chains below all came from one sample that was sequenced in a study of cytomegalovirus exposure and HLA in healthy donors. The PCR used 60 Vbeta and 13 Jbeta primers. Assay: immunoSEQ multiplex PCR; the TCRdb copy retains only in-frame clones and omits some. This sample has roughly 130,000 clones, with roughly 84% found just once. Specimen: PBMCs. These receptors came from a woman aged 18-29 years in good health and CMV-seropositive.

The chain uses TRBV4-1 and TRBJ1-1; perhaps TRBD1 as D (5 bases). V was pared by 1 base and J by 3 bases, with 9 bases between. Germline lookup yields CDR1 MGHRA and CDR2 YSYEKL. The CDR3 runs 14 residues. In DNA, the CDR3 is TGCGCCAGCAGCCAAGGGGGCATGCACACTGAAGCTTTCTTT. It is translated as CASSQGGMHTEAFF.

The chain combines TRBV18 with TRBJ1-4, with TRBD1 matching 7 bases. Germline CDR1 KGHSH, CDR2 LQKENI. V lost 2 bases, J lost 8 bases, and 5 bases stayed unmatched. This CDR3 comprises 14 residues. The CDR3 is CASSPYRDSEKLFF. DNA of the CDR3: TGTGCCAGCTCACCATATCGGGACAGCGAAAAACTGTTTTTT.

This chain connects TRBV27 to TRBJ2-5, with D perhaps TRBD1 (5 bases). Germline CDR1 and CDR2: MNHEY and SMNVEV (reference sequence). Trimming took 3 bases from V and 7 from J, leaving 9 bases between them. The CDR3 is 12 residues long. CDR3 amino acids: CASSFQGATQYF. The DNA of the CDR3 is TGTGCCAGCAGTTTTCAGGGTGCGACCCAGTACTTC.

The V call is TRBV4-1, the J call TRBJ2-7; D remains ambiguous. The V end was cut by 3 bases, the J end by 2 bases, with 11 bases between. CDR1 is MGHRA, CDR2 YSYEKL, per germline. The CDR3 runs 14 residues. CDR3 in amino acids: CASSHPQIPYEQYF. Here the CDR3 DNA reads TGCGCCAGCAGCCATCCACAGATCCCCTACGAGCAGTACTTC.